Listed here is a single T cell receptor (beta chain). This CDR3 has 14 residues. V was shortened by 4 bases and J by 3 bases, with 13 bases between the two germline ends. CDR1 and CDR2 (germline): SGHRS, YFSETQ. This sample is drawn from a study of blood T cell repertoires in COVID-19. Study context: Both acute and convalescent COVID-19 samples were obtained from the United States, Italy and Spain. From T cells, B-cell-depleted T cells, or PBMCs came the material, which was cDNA or gDNA.

The authors' processing: Scientists estimated how many nucleated cells there were by amplifying reference gene primers. Libraries were prepared by immunoSEQ multiplex PCR; TCRdb keeps only in-frame clonotypes and omits some of them. V, J and clone size were drawn from that table, and D and trimming were deduced from the DNA. The sample records 150,000 to 200,000 clones, over 70% being singletons. The V call is TRBV5-1, the J call TRBJ1-2; TRBD1 might be the D (6 bases). The sequenced sample consisted of peripheral blood. The sequence came from a man in his sixties with acute or convalescent COVID-19. The CDR3 sequence: CASSPFGQHYGYTF. The CDR3 DNA follows: TGCGCCAGCAGCCCGTTCGGACAGCACTATGGCTACACCTTC.